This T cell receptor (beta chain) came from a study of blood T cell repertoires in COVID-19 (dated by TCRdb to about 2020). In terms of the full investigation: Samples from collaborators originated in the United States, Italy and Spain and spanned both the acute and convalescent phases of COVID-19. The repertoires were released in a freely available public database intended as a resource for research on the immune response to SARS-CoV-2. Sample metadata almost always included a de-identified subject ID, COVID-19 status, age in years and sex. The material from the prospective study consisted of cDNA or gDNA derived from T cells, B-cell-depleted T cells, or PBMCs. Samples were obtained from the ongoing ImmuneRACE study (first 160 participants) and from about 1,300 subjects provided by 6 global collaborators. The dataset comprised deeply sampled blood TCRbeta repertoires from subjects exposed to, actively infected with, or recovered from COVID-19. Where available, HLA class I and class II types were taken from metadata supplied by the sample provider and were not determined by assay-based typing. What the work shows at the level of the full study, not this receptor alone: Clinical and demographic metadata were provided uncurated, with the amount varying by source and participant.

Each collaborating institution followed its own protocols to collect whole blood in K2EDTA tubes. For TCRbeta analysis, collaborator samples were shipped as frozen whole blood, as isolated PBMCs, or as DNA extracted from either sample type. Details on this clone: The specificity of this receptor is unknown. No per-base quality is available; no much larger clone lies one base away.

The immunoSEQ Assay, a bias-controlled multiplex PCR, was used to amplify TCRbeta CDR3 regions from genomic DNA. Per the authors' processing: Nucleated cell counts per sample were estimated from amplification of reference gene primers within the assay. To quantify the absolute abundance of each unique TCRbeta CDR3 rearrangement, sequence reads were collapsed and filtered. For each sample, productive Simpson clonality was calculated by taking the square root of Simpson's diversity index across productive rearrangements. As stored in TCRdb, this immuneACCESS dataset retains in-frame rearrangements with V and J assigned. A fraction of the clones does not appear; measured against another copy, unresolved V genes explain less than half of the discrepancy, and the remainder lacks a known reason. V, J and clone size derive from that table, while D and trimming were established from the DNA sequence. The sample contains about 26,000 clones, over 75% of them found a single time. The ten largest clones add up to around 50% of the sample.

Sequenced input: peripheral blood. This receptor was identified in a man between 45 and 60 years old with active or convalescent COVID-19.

Read as DNA, the sequence is TGTGCCACGGCGACAGAGCCCTACGAGCAGTACTTC. It translates to CATATEPYEQYF. The chain employs TRBV10-3 and TRBJ2-7, with TRBD1 tentatively as D gene (5 bases match). Spanning cysteine to phenylalanine, the CDR3 consists of 12 amino acids. The sequence is cut down to CDR3 DNA, 36 bases in frame from base 1. The germline V gene sets CDR1 to ENHRY and CDR2 to SYGVKD. The V end loses 10 bases and the J end loses 2 bases, and a stretch of 12 bases separates them.